This TCR beta chain was identified during a study of CD8 T cells in Susac syndrome. Sequencing of TCR beta was performed on blood CD8+ T cells and on blood CD4+ T cells. TEMRA cells underwent FACS enrichment and CD8+ and CD4+ T cells underwent negative isolation. With respect to this clonotype: Its antigen is as yet unknown.

Findings and caveats of the study: The number of individuals included in the study's TCR sequencing and HLA analysis was acknowledged as relatively small.

Reverse transcription of roughly 0.5 to 1 ug RNA used random hexamers. TCRdb re-called the immunoSEQ multiplex PCR reads through MiXCR, storing one row per CDR3 protein. Here the sample spans about 160,000 distinct CDR3 sequences, about 90% being singletons. The CDR3 runs to 14 residues. With 0 bases removed from V and 6 bases from J, the gap between germline ends came to 12 bases. The germline V gene has CDR1 KGHSH and CDR2 LQKENI. The chain employs TRBV18 and TRBJ2-7; a weak D match, TRBD2 (5 bases). Sequencing was done on a sample of CD4+ T cells from PBMCs. The TCR comes from a human donor in good health. The CDR3 DNA sequence: TGTGCCAGCTCACCACCTCGGGAAGGGCCCGAGCAGTACTTC. Translating gives CASSPPREGPEQYF.